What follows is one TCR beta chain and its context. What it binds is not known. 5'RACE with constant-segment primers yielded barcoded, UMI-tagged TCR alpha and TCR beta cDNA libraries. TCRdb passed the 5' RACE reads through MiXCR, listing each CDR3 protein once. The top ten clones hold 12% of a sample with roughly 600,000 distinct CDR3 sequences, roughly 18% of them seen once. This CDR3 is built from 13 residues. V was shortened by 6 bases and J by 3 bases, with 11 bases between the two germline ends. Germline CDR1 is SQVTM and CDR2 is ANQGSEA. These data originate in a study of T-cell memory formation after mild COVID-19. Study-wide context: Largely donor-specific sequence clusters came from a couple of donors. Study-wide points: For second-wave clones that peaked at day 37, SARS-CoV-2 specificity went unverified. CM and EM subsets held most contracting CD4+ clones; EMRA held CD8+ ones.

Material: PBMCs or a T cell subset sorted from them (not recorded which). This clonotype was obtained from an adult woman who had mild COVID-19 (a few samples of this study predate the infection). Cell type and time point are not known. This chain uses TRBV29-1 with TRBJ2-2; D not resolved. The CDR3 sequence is CSVVVADTGELFF. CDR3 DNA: TGCAGCGTAGTCGTGGCGGACACCGGGGAGCTGTTTTTT.